There are a few counts of the clone carrying this T cell receptor (beta chain). What it binds is not known. This entry is derived from a study of OX40 agonist ivuxolimab in advanced cancers. For the study at large: Patients were given ivuxolimab, an antibody that agonizes OX40 (CD134).

Trimming removed 2 bases from V and 4 bases from J; junction bases left unmatched: 6. CDR3 length: 15 residues. Germline CDR1 is MNHEY and CDR2 is SMNVEV (reference sequence). Here immunoSEQ multiplex PCR was the method, and the copy in TCRdb shows in-frame clones only, minus some. The sample includes around 95,000 clones, over 75% of them seen just once. Regarding the study as a whole: Dose levels from 0.1 to 3.0 mg/kg saw CD4+ and CD8+ blood T cells expand clonally by week 6. The authors also found low normalized T-cell clonal expansion in some nonresponders.

Sample: CD4+ or CD8+ T cells sorted from blood, taken in a trial of the OX40 agonist ivuxolimab. The genes are TRBV27 and TRBJ1-2; 8 bases agree with TRBD1. The receptor's source is an adult with an advanced solid tumor such as melanoma, head and neck, liver or kidney cancer. CDR3 in amino acids: CASSLEGQAGYGYTF. CDR3 bases: TGTGCCAGCAGTTTAGAGGGACAGGCCGGCTATGGCTACACCTTC.